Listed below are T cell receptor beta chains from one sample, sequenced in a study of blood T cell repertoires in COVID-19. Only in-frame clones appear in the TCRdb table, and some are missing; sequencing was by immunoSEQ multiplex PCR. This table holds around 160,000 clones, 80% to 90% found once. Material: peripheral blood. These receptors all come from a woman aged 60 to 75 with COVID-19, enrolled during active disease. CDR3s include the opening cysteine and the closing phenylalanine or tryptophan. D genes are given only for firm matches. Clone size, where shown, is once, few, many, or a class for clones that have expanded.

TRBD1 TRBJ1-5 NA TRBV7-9 CASSQTGGEGQPQHF TGTGCCAGCAGCCAGACAGGGGGCGAAGGTCAGCCCCAGCATTTT
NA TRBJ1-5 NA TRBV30 CAWSVRSYSNQPQHF TGTGCCTGGAGTGTGAGAAGCTATAGCAATCAGCCCCAGCATTTT
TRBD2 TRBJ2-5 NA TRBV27 CASRGGDGETQYF TGTGCCAGCCGCGGGGGGGACGGAGAGACCCAGTACTTC
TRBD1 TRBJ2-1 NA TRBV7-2 CASSLAGQGASYNEQFF TGTGCCAGCAGCTTAGCGGGACAGGGGGCCTCCTACAATGAGCAGTTCTTC
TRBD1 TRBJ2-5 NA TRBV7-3 CASSATGGGTQYF TGTGCCAGCAGCGCGACAGGGGGCGGGACCCAGTACTTC
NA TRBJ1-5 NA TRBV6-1 CASSDRIPGNLPYSNQPQHF TGTGCCAGCAGTGACCGAATCCCCGGGAATCTTCCTTATAGCAATCAGCCCCAGCATTTT
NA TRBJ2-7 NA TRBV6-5 CASSYSRYEQYF TGTGCCAGCAGTTACTCCCGTTACGAGCAGTACTTC
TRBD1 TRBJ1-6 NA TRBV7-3 CASSLTPGGNSPLHF TGTGCCAGCAGCTTAACGCCAGGGGGTAATTCACCCCTCCACTTT
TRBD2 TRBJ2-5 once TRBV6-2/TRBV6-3 CASSYRGLAGPQETQYF TGTGCCAGCAGTTACCGGGGACTAGCGGGGCCTCAAGAGACCCAGTACTTC
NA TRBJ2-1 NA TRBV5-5 CASSVHLYNEQFF TGTGCCAGCTCGGTCCACCTATACAATGAGCAGTTCTTC
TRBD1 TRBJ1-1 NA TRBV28 CASSLPTGMRTEAFF TGTGCCAGCAGTTTACCGACAGGGATGAGGACTGAAGCTTTCTTT
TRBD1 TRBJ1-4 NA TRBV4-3 CASSQGTGLATNEKLFF TGCGCCAGCAGCCAAGGGACAGGACTTGCAACTAATGAAAAACTGTTTTTT
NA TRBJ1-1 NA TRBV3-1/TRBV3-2 CASSQTQAEAFF TGTGCCAGCAGCCAAACCCAGGCTGAAGCTTTCTTT
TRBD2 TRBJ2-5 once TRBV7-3 CASSPSGGAMETQYF TGTGCCAGCAGCCCCAGCGGGGGGGCTATGGAGACCCAGTACTTC
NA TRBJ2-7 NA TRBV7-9 CASSRLGGDRYEQYF TGTGCCAGCAGCCGATTAGGGGGGGATCGGTACGAGCAGTACTTC
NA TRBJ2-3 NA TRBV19 CASSPTSGVDTQYF TGTGCCAGTAGTCCTACTAGTGGTGTAGATACGCAGTATTTT
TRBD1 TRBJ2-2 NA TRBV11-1 CASSLKTGGYGGELFF TGTGCCAGCAGCTTAAAAACAGGGGGCTATGGCGGGGAGCTGTTTTTT
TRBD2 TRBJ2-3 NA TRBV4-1 CASSQVAGGTDTQYF TGCGCCAGCAGCCAAGTTGCGGGGGGCACAGATACGCAGTATTTT
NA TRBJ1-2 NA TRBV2 CASLRDTRHYTF TGTGCCAGCCTCCGGGACACGCGGCACTACACCTTC
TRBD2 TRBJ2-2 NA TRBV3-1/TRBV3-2 CASSQRGGSTGELFF TGTGCCAGCAGCCAGCGGGGGGGATCCACCGGGGAGCTGTTTTTT
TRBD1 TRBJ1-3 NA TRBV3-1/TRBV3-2 CASSKWTGGTGNTIYF TGTGCCAGCAGCAAATGGACAGGGGGAACTGGAAACACCATATATTTT
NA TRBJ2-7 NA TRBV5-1 CASSDLPGSSYEQYF TGCGCCAGCAGCGACCTCCCTGGGAGCTCCTACGAGCAGTACTTC
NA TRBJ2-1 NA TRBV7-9 CASSLRTTWSSYNEQFF TGTGCCAGCAGCTTACGAACCACTTGGAGCTCCTACAATGAGCAGTTCTTC
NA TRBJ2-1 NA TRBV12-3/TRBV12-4 CASRTDANNEQFF TGTGCCAGTAGGACAGACGCGAACAATGAGCAGTTCTTC
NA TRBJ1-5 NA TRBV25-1 CASSTTQQQPQHF TGTGCCAGCAGTACTACCCAGCAGCAGCCCCAGCATTTT
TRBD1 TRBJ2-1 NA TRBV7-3 CASSSYLRGNEQFF TGTGCCAGCAGCTCTTACCTCAGGGGGAATGAGCAGTTCTTC
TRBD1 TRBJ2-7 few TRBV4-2 CASSQVGGTGHYEQYF TGTGCCAGCAGCCAAGTGGGGGGGACAGGGCACTACGAGCAGTACTTC
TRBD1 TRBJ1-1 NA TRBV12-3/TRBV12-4 CASSDRAPTEAFF TGTGCCAGCAGTGACAGGGCGCCCACTGAAGCTTTCTTT
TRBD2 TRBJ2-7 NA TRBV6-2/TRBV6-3 CASSPVSSGGFSIEQYF TGTGCCAGCAGCCCCGTGTCTAGCGGGGGCTTTTCGATCGAGCAGTACTTC
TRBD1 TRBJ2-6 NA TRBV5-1 CASSSPTGGSSGANVLTF TGCGCCAGCAGCTCACCGACAGGGGGGTCCTCTGGGGCCAACGTCCTGACTTTC
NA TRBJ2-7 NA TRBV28 CASQGGTAGEQYF TGTGCCAGCCAAGGCGGGACTGCCGGGGAGCAGTACTTC
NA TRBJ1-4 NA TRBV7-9 CASSLGGLGEKLFF TGTGCCAGCAGCTTAGGAGGGCTTGGGGAAAAACTGTTTTTT
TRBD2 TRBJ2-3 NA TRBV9 CASSPRTSSTDTQYF TGTGCCAGCAGCCCCAGGACTAGTAGCACAGATACGCAGTATTTT
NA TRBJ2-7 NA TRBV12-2 CASRTGGWTGGHEQYF TGTGCAAGTCGCACCGGAGGGTGGACAGGCGGCCACGAGCAGTACTTC
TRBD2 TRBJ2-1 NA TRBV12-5 CASGLSSGGASEQFF TGTGCTAGTGGTTTGTCTAGCGGGGGGGCCAGTGAGCAGTTCTTC
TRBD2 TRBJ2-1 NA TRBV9 CASSVGLAALYNEQFF TGTGCCAGCAGCGTGGGACTAGCGGCCCTCTACAATGAGCAGTTCTTC
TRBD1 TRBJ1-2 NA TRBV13 CASSFSWDRVSSFLGGYTF TGTGCCAGCAGCTTTTCATGGGACAGGGTATCCTCGTTTCTTGGTGGCTACACCTTC